Following are 17 T cell receptor beta chains from one sample sequenced in a study of T cell responses to AZD1222 COVID-19 vaccine. Sequencing was performed with immunoSEQ multiplex PCR; in TCRdb, only in-frame clones are kept and a portion is missing. The profile covers some 150,000 clones, with roughly 94% appearing a single time and approximately 2.1% taken by the ten largest. The input for sequencing was peripheral blood, taken on day 0 of AZD1222 vaccination. These receptors were taken from an adult in good health.

Here the CDR3 reads CASTRQGEQYF. The CDR3 region has the DNA TGTGCCAGCACTCGACAGGGCGAGCAGTACTTC. J is TRBJ2-7 and V is TRBV7-8; 7 nucleotides align to TRBD1. The CDR3 extends over 11 amino acids. Trimming removed 7 bases from V and 6 bases from J; junction bases left unmatched: 3. Germline V lookup: CDR1 SGHVS, CDR2 FQNEAQ.

The chain employs TRBV30 and TRBJ1-5; D ambiguous. The CDR3 is made up of 13 amino acids. The V end was cut by 0 bases, the J end by 7 bases, with 10 bases between. Germline assignment: CDR1 GTSNPN and CDR2 SVGIG (reference sequence). The CDR3 here is CAWSVGIRQPQHF. For the CDR3, the DNA is TGTGCCTGGAGTGTTGGGATCCGGCAGCCCCAGCATTTT.

This chain uses TRBV5-4 with TRBJ2-3; no firm D call. Per the germline V gene, CDR1 is SGHNT and CDR2 is YYREEE (reference sequence). V was clipped by 5 bases and J by 1 base, with 8 bases between them. CDR3 length: 13 amino acids. The chain's CDR3 is CASRSTGTDTQYF. The CDR3 coding sequence is TGTGCCAGCAGATCCACAGGCACAGATACGCAGTATTTT.

The rearrangement links TRBV6-5 to TRBJ1-4; possibly TRBD1 for D (5 bases). CDR1 MNHEY and CDR2 SVGAGI come from the germline V gene. V lost 6 bases to trimming and J lost 3 bases, with 14 bases between them. This CDR3 spans 15 amino acids. CDR3 nucleotides: TGTGCCAGCAGGCCGAGGAGGGGATCTAATGAAAAACTGTTTTTT. The encoded protein is CASRPRRGSNEKLFF.

The table lists this clone with a count of one. This chain joins TRBV30 and TRBJ1-2; TRBD1 is a possible D gene (6 bases). The CDR3 extends over 13 amino acids. V lost 0 bases to trimming and J lost 8 bases, with 13 bases between them. The germline gives CDR1 GTSNPN, CDR2 SVGIG (reference sequence). CDR3 bases: TGTGCCTGGAGTGTTATGGGGGGCTACGGCTACACCTTC. Translation: CAWSVMGGYGYTF. Using reference TRBV30 and TRBJ1-2 for the parts outside the CDR3, the full variable domain is SQTIHQWPATLVQPVGSPLSLECTVEGTSNPNLYWYRQAAGRGLQLLFYSVGIGQISSEVPQNLSASRPQDRQFILSSKKLLLSDSGFYLCAWSVMGGYGYTFGSGTRLTVV.

The chain joins TRBV21-1 to TRBJ2-7; TRBD2 was called by the table and not checked on the DNA. TRBV21-1 is a documented pseudogene. The CDR3 length is 14 residues. CDR3 coding DNA: TGTGCCCTCCTAGTCGGGGATTCCGACTACGAGCAGTACTTC. Translating it yields CALLVGDSDYEQYF.

This chain joins TRBV24-1 and TRBJ1-2; possibly TRBD1 for D (6 bases). The germline V gene encodes CDR1 KGHDR and CDR2 SFDVKD. The CDR3 is 13 residues long. Trimming pared 6 bases from V and 4 bases from J, leaving 11 bases between. The CDR3 loop is CATSTGPFYGYTF. The CDR3 DNA reads TGTGCCACCAGTACAGGGCCCTTCTATGGCTACACCTTC.

About this clone itself: Other nucleotide sequences in the sample specify the same CDR3. The rearrangement joins TRBV5-1 to TRBJ1-4; D uncertain. Trimming removed 0 bases from V and 2 bases from J, with 8 bases in between. From germline, CDR1 is SGHRS and CDR2 YFSETQ. The CDR3 sequence is 15 residues long. CDR3 nucleotide sequence: TGCGCCAGCAGCTTGGCAGGCGGTACTAATGAAAAACTGTTTTTT. Its protein is CASSLAGGTNEKLFF. Using reference TRBV5-1 and TRBJ1-4 for the parts outside the CDR3, the full variable domain is KAGVTQTPRYLIKTRGQQVTLSCSPISGHRSVSWYQQTPGQGLQFLFEYFSETQRNKGNFPGRFSGRQFSNSRSEMNVSTLELGDSALYLCASSLAGGTNEKLFFGSGTQLSVL.

This clone was picked up many times. This sequence joins TRBV7-9 and TRBJ1-1; 11 nucleotides match TRBD1. Germline V lookup: CDR1 SEHNR, CDR2 FQNEAQ (reference sequence). V lost 1 base and J lost 8; bases outside the gene matches: 3. The CDR3 is 14 residues long. CDR3 sequence: CASSLEGTGGEAFF. The CDR3 DNA follows: TGTGCCAGCAGCTTAGAAGGGACAGGGGGAGAAGCTTTCTTT.

The V gene is TRBV4-3, the J gene TRBJ2-1; D possibly corresponds to TRBD1 (6 bases). Germline V gives CDR1 LGHNA, CDR2 YSLEER. The CDR3 covers 18 residues. Trimming took 1 base from V and 2 from J, leaving 18 bases between them. CDR3 nucleotide sequence: TGCGCCAGCAGCCAAGTTCCCTCCGCAGGGGATCCCTACAATGAGCAGTTCTTC. It translates to CASSQVPSAGDPYNEQFF.

This rearrangement joins TRBV18 to TRBJ1-2; a weak D match, TRBD1 (6 bases). Trimming took off 3 bases at V and 4 bases at J, with 12 bases between the two ends. Germline CDR1 is KGHSH and CDR2 is LQKENI. The CDR3 has 14 amino acids. The CDR3 coding sequence is TGTGCCAGCTCACCGCGGCAGGGGTTCTATGGCTACACCTTC. This codes for CASSPRQGFYGYTF.

This clone was detected only once. The J gene is TRBJ2-7, the V gene TRBV19, with 9 bases aligning to TRBD1. The CDR3 sequence is 13 residues long. V shed 5 bases, J shed 2 bases, and the junction held 1 base outside the gene matches. CDR1 LNHDA and CDR2 SQIVND come from the germline V gene (reference sequence). This chain's CDR3 is CASSDRGTYEQYF. The CDR3 DNA follows: TGTGCCAGTAGTGACAGGGGGACCTACGAGCAGTACTTC.

The V gene is TRBV10-3, the J gene TRBJ1-6; D uncertain. The CDR3 is made up of 13 amino acids. The V and J ends lost 7 bases and 4 bases respectively, with 8 bases between them. Germline lookup yields CDR1 ENHRY and CDR2 SYGVKD. The CDR3 DNA reads as TGTGCCATCACGGCAGGTTATAATTCACCCCTCCACTTT. This translates into CAITAGYNSPLHF.

This clone was detected once. The genes are TRBV4-1 and TRBJ2-3; 9 positions match TRBD2. The V segment lost 1 base and the J segment 0 bases; nucleotides outside the gene matches: 11. The CDR3 length is 19 residues. The germline V gene has CDR1 MGHRA and CDR2 YSYEKL. CDR3 sequence reads: CASSQVSVAGVTSTDTQYF. The CDR3 bases are TGCGCCAGCAGCCAAGTCTCGGTAGCGGGGGTTACTAGCACAGATACGCAGTATTTT.

The chain couples TRBV7-9 to TRBJ1-2; a possible D gene is TRBD1 (5 bases). The CDR3 is made up of 14 amino acids. V shed 2 bases and J shed 3 bases, with 10 bases lying between them. Germline V gene lookup returns CDR1 SEHNR and CDR2 FQNEAQ (reference sequence). CDR3: CASSLYGGDYGYTF. DNA for the CDR3: TGTGCCAGCAGCTTATACGGGGGGGACTATGGCTACACCTTC. The whole variable domain, filled in from reference TRBV7-9 and TRBJ1-2, reads DTGVSQNPRHKITKRGQNVTFRCDPISEHNRLYWYRQTLGQGPEFLTYFQNEAQLEKSRLLSDRFSAERPKGSFSTLEIQRTEQGDSAMYLCASSLYGGDYGYTFGSGTRLTVV.

The rearrangement joins TRBV5-6 to TRBJ2-1; 9 bases line up with TRBD1. This CDR3 region has 15 residues. Germline CDR1 and CDR2: SGHDT and YYEEEE. The J segment lost 7 bases and the V segment lost 4 bases, leaving 9 bases of the junction unmatched. The DNA of the CDR3 is TGTGCCAGCAGCCCCGGACAGGGGAGCGCGAATGAGCAGTTCTTC. It translates to CASSPGQGSANEQFF.

The chain is built from TRBV5-1 and TRBJ1-2; 9 nucleotides agree with TRBD1. V lost 0 bases to trimming and J lost 4 bases; unmatched junction nucleotides: 16. Germline CDR1 and CDR2: SGHRS and YFSETQ. The CDR3 consists of 19 residues. Written as DNA, the CDR3 is TGCGCCAGCAGCTTGGCCCAAACAGGGGGCCAAAGCTCGGGCTATGGCTACACCTTC. It translates to CASSLAQTGGQSSGYGYTF.